The T cell receptor (beta chain) under discussion was sequenced for a study of cytomegalovirus exposure and HLA in healthy donors. Primers for the PCR totalled 60 Vbeta and 13 Jbeta. Clones were read by immunoSEQ multiplex PCR, and TCRdb kept only the in-frame ones, dropping some. This table has tens of thousands of clones, approximately 72% appearing once. V was pared by 4 bases and J by 0 bases, with 16 bases between. CDR1 SGHVS and CDR2 FQNEAQ come from the germline V gene. The CDR3 loop spans 16 amino acids. On this clone itself: Antigen specificity is unknown.

The study, taken as a whole, reports: Later analysis found that TCR beta chains associated with HLA were more clonally expanded than other, equally common chains.

This chain connects TRBV7-8 to TRBJ2-7; no definite D call. Sequencing input: PBMCs. The TCR sequence derives from a woman aged 30 to 39 in good health and CMV-seronegative. The CDR3 sequence: CASSYRPDTTSYEQYF. CDR3 bases: TGTGCCAGCAGCTACCGACCCGACACCACCTCCTACGAGCAGTACTTC.